This T cell receptor beta chain emerged from a study of spatial heterogeneity in lung cancer. A remark on this clonotype: Its antigen is not known.

Each molecule of TCR cDNA was tagged with one unique molecular identifier. One entry per CDR3 protein results from TCRdb running MiXCR on the 5' RACE reads. The sample consists of some 1,200 distinct CDR3 sequences, around 30% of them appearing once. The sample's time point: sample taken at primary tumor resection. The approximately 79 donors had untreated early-stage non-small cell lung cancer. With 4 bases clipped from V and 3 bases from J, the junction kept 21 bases outside the gene matches. Germline values: CDR1 LGHDT, CDR2 YNNKEL (reference sequence). The CDR3 extends over 22 amino acids. The study's findings and limits: Counts of expanded intratumoral alpha and beta TCRs tracked tumor mutation counts. Estimated TCR-seq coverage of tumor T cells was only about 7% for alpha chains. For beta chains, the corresponding estimate was roughly 12%.

The sequenced sample was lung tumor tissue, obtained at surgery. The chain recombines TRBV3-1 with TRBJ2-5, with 15 bases aligning to TRBD2. This receptor was obtained from a male donor with early-stage non-small cell lung cancer. The CDR3 region is CASSPAGTSGRSSGRFKETQYF. The DNA for the CDR3 is TGTGCCAGCAGCCCGGCCGGGACTAGCGGGAGGTCGTCGGGTCGGTTCAAAGAGACCCAGTACTTC.